The 29 T cell receptor beta chains below were found in one sample sequenced in a study of identical twins. TCRdb analysed the 5' RACE reads with MiXCR anew, one entry per CDR3 protein. The sample holds around 530,000 distinct CDR3 sequences; 15% are singletons and the top ten take roughly 0.44%. The sample also formed part of further work on yellow fever vaccine responses in identical twins.

The specimen was CD4+ T cells sorted from blood. Receptor source: a woman aged 18-35 years in good health.

This clonotype appeared many times. The genes are TRBV20-1 and TRBJ2-1, with TRBD2 as a possible D gene (6 bases). The CDR3 loop spans 12 amino acids. Deletions cut 6 bases from V and 5 bases from J, with 11 bases between. The V gene's germline CDR1 is DFQATT and CDR2 SNEGSKA (reference sequence). The CDR3 here is CSAGGANNEQFF. CDR3 sequence (DNA): TGCAGTGCGGGCGGGGCGAACAATGAGCAGTTCTTC.

The chain joins TRBV5-6 to TRBJ1-2, with TRBD1 matching 8 bases. The CDR3 consists of 15 residues. Germline CDR1 reads SGHDT; CDR2 reads YYEEEE. Trimming cost V 4 bases and J 7 bases; bases outside gene matches: 12. The CDR3 sequence: CASSQGQGRPPGYTF. DNA for the CDR3: TGTGCCAGCAGCCAAGGACAGGGTCGTCCCCCTGGCTACACCTTC.

This clonotype was seen a few times. V and J are TRBV3-1 and TRBJ1-4; no firm D call. Trimming removed 3 bases from V and 7 bases from J, with 18 bases in between. This CDR3 spans 16 amino acids. Per germline, CDR1 LGHDT and CDR2 YNNKEL (reference sequence). CDR3 in amino acids: CASSHGFEEIGEKLFF. The CDR3 bases are TGTGCCAGCAGCCACGGATTTGAGGAGATTGGTGAAAAACTGTTTTTT.

V and J are TRBV25-1 and TRBJ1-1; maybe TRBD1 (5 bases). Trimming pared 2 bases from V and 3 bases from J, leaving 13 bases between. CDR1 and CDR2 from the germline V gene are MGHDK and SYGVNS. The CDR3 has 15 residues. Written as DNA, the CDR3 is TGTGCCAGCAGTGAAGGGGACCTTTTGGACACTGAAGCTTTCTTT. Its protein product is CASSEGDLLDTEAFF.

The V gene is TRBV12-3 or TRBV12-4, the J gene TRBJ2-3, with a tentative D call TRBD1 (5 bases). The CDR3 has 15 residues. Trimming cost V 1 base and J 2 bases, with 10 bases left between them. The CDR3 coding sequence is TGTGCCAGCAGTTTAGGGGGCCAGTACACAGATACGCAGTATTTT. Translating gives CASSLGGQYTDTQYF.

The chain combines TRBV20-1 with TRBJ2-2; possibly TRBD1 for D (6 bases). This CDR3 has 15 amino acids. The germline V and J ends were trimmed by 4 bases and 4 bases, with 16 bases remaining between them. From germline, CDR1 is DFQATT and CDR2 SNEGSKA (reference sequence). The CDR3, as DNA: TGCAGTGCTAAACCTGGGGGACAACCCACCGGGGAGCTGTTTTTT. This translates into CSAKPGGQPTGELFF.

This clonotype was observed a few times. The rearrangement joins TRBV5-1 to TRBJ2-2; TRBD1 aligns across 8 bases. CDR3 length: 17 amino acids. The germline CDR1 and CDR2 sequences are SGHRS and YFSETQ. The V and J ends lost 3 bases and 6 bases, in that order; junction bases with no gene match: 13. CDR3 sequence: CASSYTDRGHFPGELFF. CDR3 sequence (DNA): TGCGCCAGCAGCTACACCGACAGGGGTCATTTCCCCGGGGAGCTGTTTTTT. Supplemented by reference TRBV5-1 and TRBJ2-2, the full variable domain reads KAGVTQTPRYLIKTRGQQVTLSCSPISGHRSVSWYQQTPGQGLQFLFEYFSETQRNKGNFPGRFSGRQFSNSRSEMNVSTLELGDSALYLCASSYTDRGHFPGELFFGEGSRLTVL.

The chain recombines TRBV11-3 with TRBJ2-1, with D maybe TRBD1 (5 bases). V was pared by 5 bases and J by 1 base, with 12 bases between. Germline V CDR1 and CDR2: SGHNT, YENEEA. The CDR3 extends over 15 amino acids. CDR3 region: CASSVPDRSYNEQFF. DNA of the CDR3: TGTGCCAGCAGCGTACCCGACAGATCCTACAATGAGCAGTTCTTC.

This chain's CDR3 is CASNRRGQGDYEAFF. In nucleotides, the CDR3 is TGCGCCAGCAACCGTAGAGGACAGGGAGATTATGAAGCTTTCTTT. The chain uses TRBV5-1 and TRBJ1-1; TRBD1 matches 8 bases. The CDR3 sequence is 15 residues long. The junction had 14 bases not matched to a gene; V was cut back by 6 bases and J by 7 bases. Germline CDR1 and CDR2: SGHRS and YFSETQ.

Only a few counts were recorded for this clonotype. The CDR3 loop is CASSDQVVQYF. CDR3 DNA: TGTGCCAGCAGTGATCAGGTCGTGCAGTATTTT. The chain has TRBV2 and TRBJ2-3, with D hard to call. Germline V gene lookup returns CDR1 SNHLY and CDR2 FYNNEI. This CDR3 region has 11 residues. The V end was cut by 3 bases, the J end by 11 bases, with 9 bases between. Supplemented by reference TRBV2 and TRBJ2-3, the full variable domain reads EPEVTQTPSHQVTQMGQEVILRCVPISNHLYFYWYRQILGQKVEFLVSFYNNEISEKSEIFDDQFSVERPDGSNFTLKIRSTKLEDSAMYFCASSDQVVQYFGPGTRLTVL.

This clonotype was detected only once. V is TRBV2 and J is TRBJ2-7; D is uncertain. The germline V and J ends were trimmed by 2 bases and 6 bases, with 8 bases remaining between them. This CDR3 comprises 12 residues. The germline V gene encodes CDR1 SNHLY and CDR2 FYNNEI. CDR3 nucleotide sequence: TGTGCCAGCAGTGAATCATTTCTCGAGCAGTACGTC. It specifies CASSESFLEQYV.

The gene calls are TRBV27 and TRBJ2-3, with 7 bases that match TRBD2. J was trimmed by 3 bases and V by 2 bases; bases with no gene match: 5. The germline V gene encodes CDR1 MNHEY and CDR2 SMNVEV (reference sequence). The length of the CDR3 is 15 residues. The DNA for the CDR3 is TGTGCCAGCAGTTTACGCGGGAGCGGGACAGATACGCAGTATTTT. Protein product: CASSLRGSGTDTQYF.

The V call is TRBV19, the J call TRBJ2-7, with a possible D match to TRBD1 (6 bases). Germline loops: CDR1 LNHDA, CDR2 SQIVND (reference sequence). This CDR3 region has 14 residues. V gave up 2 bases and J gave up 6 bases, with 14 bases separating them. DNA of the CDR3: TGTGCCAGTAGTATACCAGGGGATCTTATCGAGCAGTACTTC. This translates into CASSIPGDLIEQYF. Looking up the rest from reference TRBV19 and TRBJ2-7 gives the full variable domain: DGGITQSPKYLFRKEGQNVTLSCEQNLNHDAMYWYRQDPGQGLRLIYYSQIVNDFQKGDIAEGYSVSREKKESFPLTVTSAQKNPTAFYLCASSIPGDLIEQYFGPGTRLTVT.

The chain joins TRBV12-3 or TRBV12-4 to TRBJ1-2, with TRBD1 as a possible D gene (5 bases). V dropped 2 bases and J dropped 4 bases, with 14 bases sitting between them. CDR3 size: 15 residues. The CDR3 region has the DNA TGTGCCAGCAGTTTATCCGGCAGGGTGGCCTATGGCTACACCTTC. Translating gives CASSLSGRVAYGYTF.

This chain links TRBV7-2 with TRBJ1-3; D is unresolved. V was trimmed by 5 bases and J by 7 bases, leaving 12 bases between them. The CDR3 sequence is 13 residues long. Germline assignment: CDR1 SGHTA and CDR2 FQGNSA. The chain's CDR3 is CASSILGGNTIYF. The CDR3 nucleotides read TGTGCCAGCAGCATCCTGGGTGGGAACACCATATATTTT.

As DNA, the CDR3 is TGTGCCATCAACGGTGGGGCTAGCGGGAGTACTGAGCAGTTCTTC. It translates to CAINGGASGSTEQFF. The J gene is TRBJ2-1, the V gene TRBV28, with 10 positions matching TRBD2. J was trimmed by 9 bases and V by 10 bases; bases with no gene match: 15. The CDR3 loop spans 15 amino acids. Germline CDR1 reads MDHEN; CDR2 reads SYDVKM.

This chain links TRBV20-1 with TRBJ1-2; 8 bases line up with TRBD1. The V segment lost 4 bases and the J segment 6 bases; nucleotides outside the gene matches: 7. This CDR3 has 13 residues. CDR1 and CDR2 from the germline V gene are DFQATT and SNEGSKA (reference sequence). CDR3 sequence: CSATQDRGDGYTF. The DNA for the CDR3 is TGCAGTGCTACCCAAGACAGGGGTGATGGCTACACCTTC.

In this sample, this clonotype turned up a few times. The chain joins TRBV2 to TRBJ2-2, with 11 bases identical to TRBD2. V was pared by 2 bases and J by 2 bases, with 1 base of the junction left unmatched. CDR3 length: 16 amino acids. Germline V gene lookup returns CDR1 SNHLY and CDR2 FYNNEI. This CDR3 reads CASSETSGRNTGELFF. Written as DNA, the CDR3 is TGTGCCAGCAGTGAAACTAGCGGGAGAAACACCGGGGAGCTGTTTTTT.

The gene calls are TRBV29-1 and TRBJ2-2; 10 positions agree with TRBD2. With 2 bases clipped from V and 8 bases from J, the junction kept 8 bases outside the gene matches. This CDR3 is built from 15 residues. Germline CDR1 and CDR2: SQVTM and ANQGSEA. DNA for the CDR3: TGCAGCGTTGAAATGGCTAGCGGGAGAAGTGGGGAGCTGTTTTTT. Amino acids: CSVEMASGRSGELFF.

This clonotype turned up a few times. The V gene is TRBV19, the J gene TRBJ2-5; D gene uncertain. The V gene's germline CDR1 is LNHDA and CDR2 SQIVND (reference sequence). The CDR3 is made up of 13 amino acids. Trimming left V 7 bases short and J 0 bases short, with 9 bases between. For the CDR3, the DNA is TGTGCCAGTAACAACCTTGACCAAGAGACCCAGTACTTC. Protein product: CASNNLDQETQYF.

This clonotype turned up a few times. This sequence joins TRBV20-1 and TRBJ2-7; the match to TRBD1 covers 12 bases. Germline V CDR1 and CDR2: DFQATT, SNEGSKA (reference sequence). This CDR3 contains 17 residues. Germline trimming cut 1 base from V and 6 bases from J; bases unmatched to any gene: 13. CDR3 in amino acids: CSARVTPGQGAQGEQYF. The CDR3 coding sequence is TGCAGTGCTAGAGTCACCCCGGGACAGGGGGCGCAGGGCGAGCAGTACTTC.

This chain uses TRBV15 with TRBJ2-1; TRBD1 agrees at 11 bases. CDR3 length: 18 residues. The V gene's germline CDR1 is LNHNV and CDR2 YYDKDF (reference sequence). V was clipped by 0 bases and J by 5 bases; unmatched bases: 9. CDR3 sequence reads: CATSRDVGRTGGHNEQFF. The CDR3, as DNA: TGTGCCACCAGCAGAGATGTGGGGAGGACAGGGGGCCACAATGAGCAGTTCTTC.

Of note for this clonotype: This likely comes from a read error, as the CDR3 has no conserved phenylalanine or tryptophan at its end. This rearrangement joins TRBV7-6 to TRBJ1-3; possibly TRBD1 for D (6 bases). The CDR3 length is 13 residues. Trimming took 5 bases from V and 12 from J, leaving 17 bases between them. Per the germline V gene, CDR1 is SGHVS and CDR2 is FNYEAQ. The CDR3 nucleotides are TGTGCCAGCAGCCTTAAAACAGGGAGTAGCATATATTAT. It is translated as CASSLKTGSSIYY.

This clonotype was counted a few times. V usage is TRBV5-4 and J usage is TRBJ2-2; 8 bases agree with TRBD1. The CDR3 runs to 16 residues. Germline V CDR1 and CDR2: SGHNT, YYREEE (reference sequence). J lost 5 bases, V lost 4 bases, and 10 bases had no gene match. CDR3 residues: CASSLRAGGATGELFF. In nucleotides, the CDR3 is TGTGCCAGCAGCCTTAGGGCAGGGGGCGCGACCGGGGAGCTGTTTTTT.

This clonotype was detected a few times. The chain uses TRBV11-2 and TRBJ2-2, with 10 bases fitting TRBD1. J gave up 2 bases and V 2 bases, and 11 bases lay outside the gene matches. Germline CDR1 and CDR2: SGHAT and FQNNGV. This CDR3 is 19 amino acids long. The CDR3 spells CASSLLIPWTGGNTGELFF. CDR3 in DNA: TGTGCCAGCAGCTTACTTATTCCGTGGACAGGGGGAAACACCGGGGAGCTGTTTTTT.

The rearrangement links TRBV14 to TRBJ1-1; TRBD1 aligns across 8 bases. CDR1 and CDR2 (germline): SGHDN, FVKESK. Unmatched junction bases numbered 10, after V lost 5 bases and J lost 5 bases. The CDR3 spans 15 residues. CDR3 in amino acids: CASSKGQGRETEAFF. In nucleotides, the CDR3 is TGTGCCAGCAGCAAAGGACAGGGACGGGAAACTGAAGCTTTCTTT.

This chain uses TRBV20-1 with TRBJ2-7; D is possibly TRBD2 (5 bases). Deletions cut 0 bases from V and 0 bases from J, with 9 bases between. CDR3 length: 14 residues. Germline CDR1 and CDR2: DFQATT and SNEGSKA (reference sequence). CDR3 residues: CSAREGESSYEQYF. DNA for the CDR3: TGCAGTGCTAGAGAGGGAGAGAGCTCCTACGAGCAGTACTTC.

This clonotype showed up just a few times. The chain employs TRBV28 and TRBJ2-7, with 9 bases aligning to TRBD1. Germline values: CDR1 MDHEN, CDR2 SYDVKM. V was clipped by 6 bases and J by 5 bases; unmatched bases: 8. The CDR3 loop spans 14 amino acids. Written as DNA, the CDR3 is TGTGCCAGCAGCACCCCCGGGACAGGGAACGAGCAGTACGTC. Its translation: CASSTPGTGNEQYV.

The V gene is TRBV24-1, the J gene TRBJ2-7, with 14 bases fitting TRBD2. Unmatched junction bases numbered 5, after V lost 4 bases and J lost 4 bases. CDR3 length: 16 residues. Germline V gene data show CDR1 as KGHDR and CDR2 as SFDVKD. The CDR3 protein is CATSDPGTSGSYEQYF. DNA of the CDR3: TGTGCCACCAGTGACCCTGGGACTAGCGGGAGTTACGAGCAGTACTTC.